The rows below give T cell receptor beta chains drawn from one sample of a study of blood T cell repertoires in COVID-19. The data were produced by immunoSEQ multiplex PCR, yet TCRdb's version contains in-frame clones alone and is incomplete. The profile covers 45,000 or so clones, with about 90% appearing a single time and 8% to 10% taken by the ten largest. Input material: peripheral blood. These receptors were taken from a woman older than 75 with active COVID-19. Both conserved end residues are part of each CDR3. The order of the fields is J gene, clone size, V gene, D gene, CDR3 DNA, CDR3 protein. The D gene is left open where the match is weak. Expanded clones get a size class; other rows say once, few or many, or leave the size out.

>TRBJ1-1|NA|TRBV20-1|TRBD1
TGCAGTGCTAATGAACTGCAGGGGGCTGACACTGAAGCTTTCTTT
CSANELQGADTEAFF
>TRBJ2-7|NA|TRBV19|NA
TGTGCCAGTAGTATTCACGTGGGCACCTACTACGAGCAGTACTTC
CASSIHVGTYYEQYF
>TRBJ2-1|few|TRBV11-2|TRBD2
TGTGCCAGCAGCTTAACTAGCGGGGACAATGAGCAGTTCTTC
CASSLTSGDNEQFF
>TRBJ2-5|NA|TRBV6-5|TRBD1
TGTGCCAGCAGTTCTCCAGGGGGTTGGGAGACCCAGTACTTC
CASSSPGGWETQYF
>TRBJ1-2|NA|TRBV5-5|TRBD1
TGTGCCAGCAGCCCCGTGACCGGGACAGGGAACGACTATGGCTACACCTTC
CASSPVTGTGNDYGYTF
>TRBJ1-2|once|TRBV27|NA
TGTGCCAGCAGTATCGGGGGAGGGTATGGCTACACCTTC
CASSIGGGYGYTF
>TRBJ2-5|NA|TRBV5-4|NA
TGTGCCAGCAGCTTGGCCAGGGGACAAGAGACCCAGTACTTC
CASSLARGQETQYF
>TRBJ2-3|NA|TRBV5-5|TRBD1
TGTGCCAGCAGCTCCATTTCCGGGACAGGGAGGCCAGATACGCAGTATTTT
CASSSISGTGRPDTQYF
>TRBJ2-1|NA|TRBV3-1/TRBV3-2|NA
TGTGCCAGCAGTCAAGGATCCGGGGGGCATCTCTACAATGAGCAGTTCTTC
CASSQGSGGHLYNEQFF
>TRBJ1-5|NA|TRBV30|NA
TGTGCCTGGAGTGTATTTGGCAATAGCAATCAGCCCCAGCATTTT
CAWSVFGNSNQPQHF
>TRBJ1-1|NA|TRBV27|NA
TGTGCCAGCAGTCAAACCCCCGGTTTGAACACTGAAGCTTTCTTT
CASSQTPGLNTEAFF
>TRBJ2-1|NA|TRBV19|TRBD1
TGTGCCAGTAGGGACCTAGGGACAGGGACCAATGAGCAGTTCTTC
CASRDLGTGTNEQFF
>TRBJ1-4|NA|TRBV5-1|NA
TGCGCCAGCAGCCACGGCGGAAATCTGGGTGATGAAAAACTGTTTTTT
CASSHGGNLGDEKLFF
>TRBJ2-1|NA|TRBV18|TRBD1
TGTGCCAGCTCACCTTTAACAGGGGGCTCGTACAATGAGCAGTTCTTC
CASSPLTGGSYNEQFF
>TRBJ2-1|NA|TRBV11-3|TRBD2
TGTGCCAGCAGCACAGGGACTAGCGGAGTACGTGAGCAGTTCTTC
CASSTGTSGVREQFF
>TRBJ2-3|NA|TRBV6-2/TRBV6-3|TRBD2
TGTGCCAGCAGTCGCCGACTAGCGGGGTTCACAGATACGCAGTATTTT
CASSRRLAGFTDTQYF
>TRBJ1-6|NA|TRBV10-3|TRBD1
TGTGCCATCAGGCCGGGACAGGGAGAAAGTTCACCCCTCCACTTT
CAIRPGQGESSPLHF
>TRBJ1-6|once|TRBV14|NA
TGTGCCAGCAGCCAAGGAGGGCCGCAGCATTCACCCCTCCACTTT
CASSQGGPQHSPLHF
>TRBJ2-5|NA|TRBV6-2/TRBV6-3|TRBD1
TGTGCCAGCAGCCCCGGCAGGGGGATACAAGAGACCCAGTACTTC
CASSPGRGIQETQYF
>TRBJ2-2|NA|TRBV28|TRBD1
TGTGCCAGCAGAAGAGGGGACAGGGGAGGGACCGGGGAGCTGTTTTTT
CASRRGDRGGTGELFF
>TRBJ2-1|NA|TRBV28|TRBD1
TGTGCCAGCAGTTTCAGGGGGACGAGCTCCTACAATGAGCAGTTCTTC
CASSFRGTSSYNEQFF
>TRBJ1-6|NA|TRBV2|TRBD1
TGTGCCACCCGGACAGGGGGGTGGTCACCCCTCCACTTT
CATRTGGWSPLHF
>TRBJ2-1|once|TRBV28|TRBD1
TGTGCCAGCAGGGACAGGACGGATGAGCAGTTCTTC
CASRDRTDEQFF
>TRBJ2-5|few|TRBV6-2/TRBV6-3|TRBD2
TGTGCCAGCAGTTCACCTTTGGAGCGGGGGAGAAAAGAGACCCAGTACTTC
CASSSPLERGRKETQYF
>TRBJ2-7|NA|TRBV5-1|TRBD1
TGCGCCAGCAGCTTGGGACAGGGGTCCGACGAGCAGTACTTC
CASSLGQGSDEQYF
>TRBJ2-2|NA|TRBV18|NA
TGTGCCAGCTCACCGTCAGATCGGGCCGGGGAGCTGTTTTTT
CASSPSDRAGELFF
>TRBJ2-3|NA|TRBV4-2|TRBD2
TGTGCCAGCAGCACCCGGTCTAGCGGGGGGGGAGATACGCAGTATTTT
CASSTRSSGGGDTQYF
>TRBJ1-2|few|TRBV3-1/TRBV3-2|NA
TGTGCCAGCAGCCAAGTCAGGGCCTCCTATGGCTACACCTTC
CASSQVRASYGYTF
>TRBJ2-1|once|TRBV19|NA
TGTGCCAGTAGTGCTCAGGGTACGAATGAGCAGTTCTTC
CASSAQGTNEQFF
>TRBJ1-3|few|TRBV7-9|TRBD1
TGTGCCAGCAGCCCCTTGGGGACAGGGAACACCATATATTTT
CASSPLGTGNTIYF
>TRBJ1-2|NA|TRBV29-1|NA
TGCAGCGTTGAAGATAGGAGGGCAGTGTTTGGCTACACCTTC
CSVEDRRAVFGYTF